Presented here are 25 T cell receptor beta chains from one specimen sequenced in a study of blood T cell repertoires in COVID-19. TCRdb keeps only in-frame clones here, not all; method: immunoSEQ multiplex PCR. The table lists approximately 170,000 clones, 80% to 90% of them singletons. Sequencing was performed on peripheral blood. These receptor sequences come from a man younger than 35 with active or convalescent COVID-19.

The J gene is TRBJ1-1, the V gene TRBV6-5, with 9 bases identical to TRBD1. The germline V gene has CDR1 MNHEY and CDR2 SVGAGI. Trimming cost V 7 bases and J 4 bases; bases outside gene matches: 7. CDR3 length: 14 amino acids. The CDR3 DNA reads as TGTGCCAGCACGGGGACAGGGATGGCCACTGAAGCTTTCTTT. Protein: CASTGTGMATEAFF.

CDR3 in DNA: TGTGCCAGCTCACGACAGGGGGGCAACTATGGCTACACCTTC. Translating gives CASSRQGGNYGYTF. The V gene is TRBV18, the J gene TRBJ1-2; 9 bases agree with TRBD1. This CDR3 region has 14 residues. Trimming cost V 4 bases and J 2 bases; bases outside gene matches: 2. The germline V gene has CDR1 KGHSH and CDR2 LQKENI. The whole variable domain, filled in from reference TRBV18 and TRBJ1-2, reads NAGVMQNPRHLVRRRGQEARLRCSPMKGHSHVYWYRQLPEEGLKFMVYLQKENIIDESGMPKERFSAEFPKEGPSILRIQQVVRGDSAAYFCASSRQGGNYGYTFGSGTRLTVV.

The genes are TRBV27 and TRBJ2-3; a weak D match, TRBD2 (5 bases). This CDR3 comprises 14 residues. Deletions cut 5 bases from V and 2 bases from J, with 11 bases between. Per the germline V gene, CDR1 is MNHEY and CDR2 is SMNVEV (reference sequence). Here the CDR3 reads CASSGYGITDTQYF. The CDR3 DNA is TGTGCCAGCAGTGGTTACGGGATCACAGATACGCAGTATTTT.

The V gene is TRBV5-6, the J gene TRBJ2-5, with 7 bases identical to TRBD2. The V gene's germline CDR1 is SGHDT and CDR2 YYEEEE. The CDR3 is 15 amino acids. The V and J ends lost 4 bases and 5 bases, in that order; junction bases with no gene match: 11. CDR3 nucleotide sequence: TGTGCCAGCAGCCTAGCGGTGCTCTTTGGGGAGACCCAGTACTTC. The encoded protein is CASSLAVLFGETQYF.

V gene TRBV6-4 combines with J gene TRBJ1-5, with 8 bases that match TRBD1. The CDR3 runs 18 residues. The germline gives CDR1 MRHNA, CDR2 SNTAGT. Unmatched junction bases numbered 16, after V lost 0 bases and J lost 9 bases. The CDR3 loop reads CASSDSLRQGASWRPQHF. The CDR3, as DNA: TGTGCCAGCAGTGACTCTCTGCGTCAGGGGGCCTCTTGGAGGCCCCAGCATTTT.

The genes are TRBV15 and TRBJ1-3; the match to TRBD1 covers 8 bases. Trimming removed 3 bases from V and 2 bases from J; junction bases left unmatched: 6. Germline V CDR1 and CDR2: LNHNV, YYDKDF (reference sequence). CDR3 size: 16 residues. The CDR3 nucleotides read TGTGCCACCAGCAGCGACAGGGGATTCGCTGGAAACACCATATATTTT. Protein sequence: CATSSDRGFAGNTIYF.

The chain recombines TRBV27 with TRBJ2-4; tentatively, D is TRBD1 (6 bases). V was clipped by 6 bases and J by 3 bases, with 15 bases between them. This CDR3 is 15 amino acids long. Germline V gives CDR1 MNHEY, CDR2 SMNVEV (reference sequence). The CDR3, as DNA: TGTGCCAGCAGGGAACAGGGACAAGTCAAAAACATTCAGTACTTC. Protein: CASREQGQVKNIQYF.

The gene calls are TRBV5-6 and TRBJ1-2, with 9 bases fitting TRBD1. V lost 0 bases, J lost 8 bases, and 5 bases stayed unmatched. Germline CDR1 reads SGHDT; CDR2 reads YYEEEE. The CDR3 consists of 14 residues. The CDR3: CASSLGDRDRGYTF. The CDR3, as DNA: TGTGCCAGCAGCTTGGGGGACAGGGATCGGGGCTACACCTTC.

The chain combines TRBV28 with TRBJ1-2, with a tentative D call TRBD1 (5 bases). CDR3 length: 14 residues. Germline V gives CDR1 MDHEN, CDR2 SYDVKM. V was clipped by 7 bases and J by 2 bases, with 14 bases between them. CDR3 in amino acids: CASTLTVTNYGYTF. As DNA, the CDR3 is TGTGCCAGCACGCTGACAGTCACCAACTATGGCTACACCTTC.

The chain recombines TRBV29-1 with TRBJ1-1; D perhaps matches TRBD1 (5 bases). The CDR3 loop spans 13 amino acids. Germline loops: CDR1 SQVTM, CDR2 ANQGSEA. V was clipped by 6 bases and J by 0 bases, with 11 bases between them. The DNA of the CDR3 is TGCAGCGTGGTACAGGTGGTGAACACTGAAGCTTTCTTT. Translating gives CSVVQVVNTEAFF.

This CDR3 reads CASSLLAGFTDTQYF. The CDR3 nucleotides are TGTGCCAGCAGCCTCCTAGCGGGGTTCACAGATACGCAGTATTTT. V gene TRBV7-2 combines with J gene TRBJ2-3; 9 positions match TRBD2. Germline V gene data show CDR1 as SGHTA and CDR2 as FQGNSA. The CDR3 sequence is 15 residues long. V lost 5 bases and J lost 2; bases outside the gene matches: 5.

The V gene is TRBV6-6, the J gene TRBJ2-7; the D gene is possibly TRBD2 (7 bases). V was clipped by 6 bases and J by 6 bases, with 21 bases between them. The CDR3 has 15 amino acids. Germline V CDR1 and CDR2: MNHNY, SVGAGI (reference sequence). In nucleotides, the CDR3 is TGTGCCAGCAGGGGGGGGGCAGGGCGAAGAAGCGAGCAGTACGTC. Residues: CASRGGAGRRSEQYV.

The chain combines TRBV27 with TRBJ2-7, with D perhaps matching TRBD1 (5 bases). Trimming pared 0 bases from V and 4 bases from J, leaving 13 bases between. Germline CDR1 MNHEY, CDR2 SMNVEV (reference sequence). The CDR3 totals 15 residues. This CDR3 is CASSLSGRVGYEQYV. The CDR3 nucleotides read TGTGCCAGCAGTTTATCCGGCAGGGTAGGTTACGAGCAGTACGTC.

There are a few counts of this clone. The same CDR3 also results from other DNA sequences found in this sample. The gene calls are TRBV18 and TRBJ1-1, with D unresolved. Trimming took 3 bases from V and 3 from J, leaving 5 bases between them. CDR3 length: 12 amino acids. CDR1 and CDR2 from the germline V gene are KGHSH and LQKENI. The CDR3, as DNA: TGTGCCAGCTCACCTGGAGACACTGAAGCTTTCTTT. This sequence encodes CASSPGDTEAFF.

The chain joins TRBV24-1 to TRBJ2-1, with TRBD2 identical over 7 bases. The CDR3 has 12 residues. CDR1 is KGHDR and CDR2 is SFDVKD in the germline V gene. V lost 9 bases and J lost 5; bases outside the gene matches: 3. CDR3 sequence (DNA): TGTGCCACCCGGGACTACAACAATGAGCAGTTCTTC. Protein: CATRDYNNEQFF.

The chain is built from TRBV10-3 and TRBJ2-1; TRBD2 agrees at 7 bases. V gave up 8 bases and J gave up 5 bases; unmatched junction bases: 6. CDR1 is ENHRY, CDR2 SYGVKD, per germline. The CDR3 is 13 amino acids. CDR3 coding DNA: TGTGCCATCGGGGAGGGTGGAGACAATGAGCAGTTCTTC. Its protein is CAIGEGGDNEQFF.

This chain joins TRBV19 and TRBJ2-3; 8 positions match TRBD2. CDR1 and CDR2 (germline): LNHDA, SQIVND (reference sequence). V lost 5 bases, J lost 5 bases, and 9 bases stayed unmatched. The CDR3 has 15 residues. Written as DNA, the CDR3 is TGTGCCAGTAGTTCCTTAGGGCTAGCGGGAGATACGCAGTATTTT. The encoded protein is CASSSLGLAGDTQYF.

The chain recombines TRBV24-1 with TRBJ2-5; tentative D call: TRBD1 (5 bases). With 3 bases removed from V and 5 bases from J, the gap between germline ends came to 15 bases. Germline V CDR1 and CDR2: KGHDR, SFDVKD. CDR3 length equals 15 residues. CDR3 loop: CATSDRQTPWETQYF. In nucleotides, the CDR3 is TGTGCCACCAGTGATAGACAGACCCCCTGGGAGACCCAGTACTTC.

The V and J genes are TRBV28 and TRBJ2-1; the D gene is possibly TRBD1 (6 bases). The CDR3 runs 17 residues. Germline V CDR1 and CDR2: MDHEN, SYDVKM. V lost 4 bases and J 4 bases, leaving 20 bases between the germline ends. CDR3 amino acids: CASSWRRTGFSYNEQFF. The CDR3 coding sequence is TGTGCCAGCAGTTGGCGACGAACAGGGTTCTCGTACAATGAGCAGTTCTTC.

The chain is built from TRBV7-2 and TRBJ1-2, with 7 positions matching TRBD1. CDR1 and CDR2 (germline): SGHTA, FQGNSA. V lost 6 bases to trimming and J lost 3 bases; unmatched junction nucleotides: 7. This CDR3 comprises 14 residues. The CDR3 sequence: CASRTDRVDYGYTF. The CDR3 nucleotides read TGTGCCAGCAGAACCGACAGGGTCGACTATGGCTACACCTTC. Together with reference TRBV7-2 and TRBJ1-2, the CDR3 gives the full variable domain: GAGVSQSPSNKVTEKGKDVELRCDPISGHTALYWYRQSLGQGLEFLIYFQGNSAPDKSGLPSDRFSAERTGGSVSTLTIQRTQQEDSAVYLCASRTDRVDYGYTFGSGTRLTVV.

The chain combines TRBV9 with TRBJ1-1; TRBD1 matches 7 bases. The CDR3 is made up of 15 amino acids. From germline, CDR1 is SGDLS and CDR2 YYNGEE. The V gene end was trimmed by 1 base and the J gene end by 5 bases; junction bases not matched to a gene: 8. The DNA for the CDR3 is TGTGCCAGCAGCGTACCGGAGACAGGGATGACTGAAGCTTTCTTT. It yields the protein CASSVPETGMTEAFF.

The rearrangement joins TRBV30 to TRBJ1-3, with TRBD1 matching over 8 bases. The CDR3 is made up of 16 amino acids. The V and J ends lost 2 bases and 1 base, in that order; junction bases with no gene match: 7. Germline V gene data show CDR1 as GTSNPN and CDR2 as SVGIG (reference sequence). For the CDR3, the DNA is TGTGCCTGGAGTCTAAACAGGGGGGTATCTGGAAACACCATATATTTT. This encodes CAWSLNRGVSGNTIYF.

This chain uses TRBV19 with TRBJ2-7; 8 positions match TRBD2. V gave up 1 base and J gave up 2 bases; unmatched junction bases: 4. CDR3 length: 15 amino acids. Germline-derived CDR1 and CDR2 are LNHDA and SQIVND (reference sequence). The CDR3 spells CASSIGERGTYEQYV. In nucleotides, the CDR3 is TGTGCCAGTAGTATAGGGGAGCGGGGGACCTACGAGCAGTACGTC.

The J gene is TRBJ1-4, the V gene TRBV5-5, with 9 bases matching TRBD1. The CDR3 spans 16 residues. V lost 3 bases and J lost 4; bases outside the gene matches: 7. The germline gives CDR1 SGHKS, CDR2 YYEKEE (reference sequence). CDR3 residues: CASSSTGGAGNEKLFF. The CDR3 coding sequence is TGTGCCAGCAGCTCAACAGGGGGCGCGGGTAATGAAAAACTGTTTTTT.

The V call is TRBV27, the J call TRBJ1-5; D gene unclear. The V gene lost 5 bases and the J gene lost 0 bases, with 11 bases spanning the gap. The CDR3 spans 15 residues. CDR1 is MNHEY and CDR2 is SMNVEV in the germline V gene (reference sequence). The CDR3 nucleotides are TGTGCCAGCAGTCCAACAGCCTATAGCAATCAGCCCCAGCATTTT. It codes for CASSPTAYSNQPQHF.